This T cell receptor beta chain stems from a study of T cell responses to AZD1222 COVID-19 vaccine. TCRdb's copy holds only in-frame clones and misses some; the assay was immunoSEQ multiplex PCR. The sample contains 120,000 to 150,000 clones, about 91% of which appear only once. This clone has a single count. Its matching antigen is unknown. The CDR3 spans 16 residues. With 3 bases removed from V and 4 bases from J, the gap between germline ends came to 16 bases. Germline-derived CDR1 and CDR2 are MNHNS and SASEGT. Whole-study findings and limits: Reportedly, close to half of spike-specific TCRs are directed against unmutated variant regions.

This receptor was identified in an adult in good health. The chain is built from TRBV6-1 and TRBJ1-5; D gene unclear. Sequenced material: peripheral blood, taken on day 0 of AZD1222 vaccination. The CDR3 loop is CASSDLLRDLNQPQHF. CDR3 in DNA: TGTGCCAGCAGTGACCTGCTGAGAGACTTGAATCAGCCCCAGCATTTT.